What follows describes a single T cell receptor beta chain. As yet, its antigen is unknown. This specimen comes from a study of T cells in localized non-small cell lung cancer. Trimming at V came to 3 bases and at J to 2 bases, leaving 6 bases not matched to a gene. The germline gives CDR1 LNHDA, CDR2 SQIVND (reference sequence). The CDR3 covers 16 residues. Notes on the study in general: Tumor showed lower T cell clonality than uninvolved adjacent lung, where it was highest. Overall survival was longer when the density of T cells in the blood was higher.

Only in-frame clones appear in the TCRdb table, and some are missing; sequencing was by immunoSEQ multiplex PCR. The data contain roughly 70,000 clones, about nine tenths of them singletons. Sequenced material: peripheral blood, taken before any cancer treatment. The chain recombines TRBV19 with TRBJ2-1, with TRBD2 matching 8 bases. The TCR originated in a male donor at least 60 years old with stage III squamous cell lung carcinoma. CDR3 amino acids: CASSISGVLPYNEQFF. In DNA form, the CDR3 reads TGTGCCAGTAGTATTAGCGGGGTTCTTCCCTACAATGAGCAGTTCTTC. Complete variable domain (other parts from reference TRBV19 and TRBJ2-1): DGGITQSPKYLFRKEGQNVTLSCEQNLNHDAMYWYRQDPGQGLRLIYYSQIVNDFQKGDIAEGYSVSREKKESFPLTVTSAQKNPTAFYLCASSISGVLPYNEQFFGPGTRLTVL.